A selection of T cell receptor beta chains follows, all from one sample in a study of blood T cell repertoires in COVID-19. The table came from immunoSEQ multiplex PCR; TCRdb's copy has only in-frame clones and leaves some out. The sample lists around 99,000 clones, around four fifths occurring once. The sample consisted of peripheral blood. The receptors were gathered from a woman aged 55-69 years with acute or convalescent COVID-19. Each CDR3 is given with its conserved first and last residue. A D gene is named only where the DNA matches it firmly. Clone size is given for some rows only: seen once, a few or many times, or a class if the clone is expanded.

j_gene: TRBJ2-5; v_gene: TRBV11-1; d_gene: TRBD2; abundance: -; CDR3nt: TGTGCCAGCAGCTTAGGGGGAGGGGAAGGGGAGACCCAGTACTTC; CDR3aa: CASSLGGGEGETQYF
j_gene: TRBJ1-3; v_gene: TRBV3-1/TRBV3-2; d_gene: -; abundance: -; CDR3nt: TGTGCCAGCAGCCAATGGTTCAAGAGGGGGACTGGAAACACCATATATTTT; CDR3aa: CASSQWFKRGTGNTIYF
j_gene: TRBJ2-7; v_gene: TRBV5-4; d_gene: TRBD2; abundance: -; CDR3nt: TGTGCCAGCAGCGCGGACGGGGGGAGTTACGAGCAGTACTTC; CDR3aa: CASSADGGSYEQYF
j_gene: TRBJ2-2; v_gene: TRBV6-4; d_gene: TRBD2; abundance: -; CDR3nt: TGTGCCAGCAGTGTGCTAGCGGGAGGAGGGGAGCTGTTTTTT; CDR3aa: CASSVLAGGGELFF
j_gene: TRBJ2-1; v_gene: TRBV6-1; d_gene: TRBD2; abundance: once; CDR3nt: TGTGCCAGCAGTGAGGTGTTGGCGGGAGTGGACAATGAGCAGTTCTTC; CDR3aa: CASSEVLAGVDNEQFF
j_gene: TRBJ2-4; v_gene: TRBV2; d_gene: TRBD2; abundance: -; CDR3nt: TGTGCCAGAGGACTAGCGGCAGAAAACATTCAGTACTTC; CDR3aa: CARGLAAENIQYF
j_gene: TRBJ1-1; v_gene: TRBV7-8; d_gene: -; abundance: -; CDR3nt: TGTGCCAGCAGCCAAGCCGGTCGGGTGAACACTGAAGCTTTCTTT; CDR3aa: CASSQAGRVNTEAFF
j_gene: TRBJ2-7; v_gene: TRBV10-3; d_gene: TRBD2; abundance: few; CDR3nt: TGTGCCATCAGGGGGTTCGGGACTAGCGCCGAGCAGTACTTC; CDR3aa: CAIRGFGTSAEQYF
j_gene: TRBJ2-3; v_gene: TRBV11-2; d_gene: TRBD2; abundance: -; CDR3nt: TGTGCCAGCAGCGTCAGCGGGAGCTCAGATACGCAGTATTTT; CDR3aa: CASSVSGSSDTQYF
j_gene: TRBJ1-2; v_gene: TRBV7-9; d_gene: TRBD1; abundance: -; CDR3nt: TGTGCCAGCAGCAGACAGGGTGGCTACACCTTC; CDR3aa: CASSRQGGYTF
j_gene: TRBJ1-6; v_gene: TRBV7-2; d_gene: -; abundance: -; CDR3nt: TGTGCCAGCAGCTTTTTCGGGTCCCCCCTCCACTTT; CDR3aa: CASSFFGSPLHF
j_gene: TRBJ2-2; v_gene: TRBV5-6; d_gene: TRBD1; abundance: -; CDR3nt: TGTGCCAGCAGCTTGACAGGGGCGGTCGGGGAGCTGTTTTTT; CDR3aa: CASSLTGAVGELFF
j_gene: TRBJ1-1; v_gene: TRBV7-9; d_gene: -; abundance: -; CDR3nt: TGTGCCAGCTACGGGAACACTGAAGCTTTCTTT; CDR3aa: CASYGNTEAFF
j_gene: TRBJ2-3; v_gene: TRBV27; d_gene: -; abundance: few; CDR3nt: TGTGCCAGCAGGCAAACTGGGAGCCTAGATACGCAGTATTTT; CDR3aa: CASRQTGSLDTQYF
j_gene: TRBJ2-3; v_gene: TRBV27; d_gene: TRBD2; abundance: -; CDR3nt: TGTGCCAGCAGTTTGCTAGCGGCAGATACGCAGTATTTT; CDR3aa: CASSLLAADTQYF
j_gene: TRBJ1-4; v_gene: TRBV7-9; d_gene: -; abundance: -; CDR3nt: TGTGCCAGCAGCACCGAACGAGGACTAAAACTGTTTTTT; CDR3aa: CASSTERGLKLFF
j_gene: TRBJ1-1; v_gene: TRBV29-1; d_gene: -; abundance: few; CDR3nt: TGCAGCGCTACCCCGACCGCAGGATCACGCCTTAGCACTGAAGCTTTCTTT; CDR3aa: CSATPTAGSRLSTEAFF
j_gene: TRBJ2-5; v_gene: TRBV5-6; d_gene: TRBD1; abundance: once; CDR3nt: TGTGCCAGCAGCCCTCCTACCGGGACAGGGTTTCAAGAGACCCAGTACTTC; CDR3aa: CASSPPTGTGFQETQYF
j_gene: TRBJ2-1; v_gene: TRBV6-5; d_gene: TRBD1; abundance: -; CDR3nt: TGTGCCAGCAGTTACGGGACAGGGGTCTATGAGCAGTTCTTC; CDR3aa: CASSYGTGVYEQFF
j_gene: TRBJ1-5; v_gene: TRBV2; d_gene: -; abundance: few; CDR3nt: TGTGCCAGCAGTGATGAGGCCGGAGGCAATCAGCCCCAGCATTTT; CDR3aa: CASSDEAGGNQPQHF
j_gene: TRBJ2-1; v_gene: TRBV1; d_gene: -; abundance: -; CDR3nt: TGCACCAGCAGCCAAGTCCCCCCGCCGGGCAATGAGCAGTTCTTC; CDR3aa: CTSSQVPPPGNEQFF
j_gene: TRBJ1-5; v_gene: TRBV28; d_gene: -; abundance: few; CDR3nt: TGTGCCAGCAGCCATATCCGGGGACTTGGGGGAATTAAGCCCCAGCATTTT; CDR3aa: CASSHIRGLGGIKPQHF
j_gene: TRBJ1-1; v_gene: TRBV30; d_gene: -; abundance: -; CDR3nt: TGTGCCAGTTGGACAGAGAACACTGAAGCTTTCTTT; CDR3aa: CASWTENTEAFF
j_gene: TRBJ1-5; v_gene: TRBV2; d_gene: TRBD1; abundance: -; CDR3nt: TGTGCCAGCAGTATGGGACAGATCCAGCCCCAGCATTTT; CDR3aa: CASSMGQIQPQHF
j_gene: TRBJ1-5; v_gene: TRBV6-5; d_gene: -; abundance: few; CDR3nt: TGTGCCAGCAGTTCAAAACTTCTCAGGGATCAGCCCCAGCATTTT; CDR3aa: CASSSKLLRDQPQHF
j_gene: TRBJ1-1; v_gene: TRBV5-6; d_gene: -; abundance: -; CDR3nt: TGTGCCAGCAGCTTGGGGGGCGTGAACACTGAAGCTTTCTTT; CDR3aa: CASSLGGVNTEAFF
j_gene: TRBJ1-5; v_gene: TRBV4-1; d_gene: TRBD1; abundance: -; CDR3nt: TGCGCCAGCAGCCAACTACCAGGCCGGGACAGGAAGCATTTT; CDR3aa: CASSQLPGRDRKHF
j_gene: TRBJ1-5; v_gene: TRBV28; d_gene: -; abundance: -; CDR3nt: TGTGCCAGCACCCTGGCGGGGGGCCAGCCCCAGCATTTT; CDR3aa: CASTLAGGQPQHF
j_gene: TRBJ1-3; v_gene: TRBV6-1; d_gene: -; abundance: -; CDR3nt: TGTGCCAGCAGTGAAGCGCTTGGGGGGGGCACCATATATTTT; CDR3aa: CASSEALGGGTIYF
j_gene: TRBJ2-7; v_gene: TRBV5-1; d_gene: -; abundance: once; CDR3nt: TGCGCCAGCTCCTCGGGGCAGGGGGGAAGGGAGCAGTACTTC; CDR3aa: CASSSGQGGREQYF
j_gene: TRBJ1-6; v_gene: TRBV30; d_gene: TRBD1; abundance: -; CDR3nt: TGTGCCTCTTCAGGACAGGGGAATTCACCCCTCCACTTT; CDR3aa: CASSGQGNSPLHF
j_gene: TRBJ1-1; v_gene: TRBV5-1; d_gene: -; abundance: -; CDR3nt: TGCGCCAGCAGCTTGGGGGGCGTGGGCACTGAAGCTTTCTTT; CDR3aa: CASSLGGVGTEAFF
j_gene: TRBJ1-2; v_gene: TRBV7-2; d_gene: -; abundance: -; CDR3nt: TGTGCCAGCAGGGTCGACAGAGTCGAAGGCTACACCTTC; CDR3aa: CASRVDRVEGYTF
j_gene: TRBJ2-2; v_gene: TRBV27; d_gene: TRBD1; abundance: -; CDR3nt: TGTGCCAGCAGTGGACAGGGGAGCACCGGGGAGCTGTTTTTT; CDR3aa: CASSGQGSTGELFF
j_gene: TRBJ2-1; v_gene: TRBV11-2; d_gene: -; abundance: -; CDR3nt: TGTGCCAGCAGTCGGGGGGCTAACTACAATGAGCAGTTCTTC; CDR3aa: CASSRGANYNEQFF
j_gene: TRBJ2-7; v_gene: TRBV29-1; d_gene: TRBD1; abundance: -; CDR3nt: TGCAGCGTTGAGGAACGGACAGGGAGCTCCTACGAGCAGTACTTC; CDR3aa: CSVEERTGSSYEQYF
j_gene: TRBJ1-4; v_gene: TRBV30; d_gene: -; abundance: -; CDR3nt: TGTGCCAGAGGGAGTGGGTTGTCTAATGAAAAACTGTTTTTT; CDR3aa: CARGSGLSNEKLFF
j_gene: TRBJ1-6; v_gene: TRBV19; d_gene: -; abundance: -; CDR3nt: TGTGCCAGTAGTACCAGGGCCGGTGGGAGGTTGGCCCTCCACTTT; CDR3aa: CASSTRAGGRLALHF
j_gene: TRBJ2-1; v_gene: TRBV5-4; d_gene: -; abundance: -; CDR3nt: TGTGCCAGCAGTTTCAGGGCCGGTGAGCAGTTCTTC; CDR3aa: CASSFRAGEQFF
j_gene: TRBJ2-7; v_gene: TRBV9; d_gene: TRBD1; abundance: -; CDR3nt: TGTGCCAGCAGCGCCTTAGGGACAGGCTTCTACGAGCAGTACTTC; CDR3aa: CASSALGTGFYEQYF
j_gene: TRBJ2-1; v_gene: TRBV11-3; d_gene: -; abundance: -; CDR3nt: TGTGCCAGCAGCTTATTGAGCTCCTACAATGAGCAGTTCTTC; CDR3aa: CASSLLSSYNEQFF
j_gene: TRBJ1-6; v_gene: TRBV30; d_gene: -; abundance: -; CDR3nt: TGTGCCTGGAGTGTGGGCACCAATTCACCCCTCCACTTT; CDR3aa: CAWSVGTNSPLHF
j_gene: TRBJ2-7; v_gene: TRBV4-3; d_gene: TRBD2; abundance: -; CDR3nt: TGCGCCAGCAGCCAAGGAAGGGCGGGGGGCTACGAGCAGTACTTC; CDR3aa: CASSQGRAGGYEQYF
j_gene: TRBJ1-1; v_gene: TRBV27; d_gene: -; abundance: -; CDR3nt: TGTGCCAGCAGTTTAAATGGGAGGGGCACTGAAGCTTTCTTT; CDR3aa: CASSLNGRGTEAFF
j_gene: TRBJ2-1; v_gene: TRBV5-1; d_gene: TRBD1; abundance: once; CDR3nt: TGCGCCAGCAGGCCCGCAGGGGGATCCTACAATGAGCAGTTCTTC; CDR3aa: CASRPAGGSYNEQFF
j_gene: TRBJ1-5; v_gene: TRBV10-3; d_gene: -; abundance: -; CDR3nt: TGTGCCATCAGTGAGTCCGGGCCCGAGGGACCCCAGCATTTT; CDR3aa: CAISESGPEGPQHF
j_gene: TRBJ2-1; v_gene: TRBV28; d_gene: TRBD1; abundance: -; CDR3nt: TGTGCCAGCAGTGCCTTCGGACAGGCCACGGCGAATTACAATGAGCAGTTCTTC; CDR3aa: CASSAFGQATANYNEQFF